The 13 T cell receptor beta chains below were found in one sample sequenced in a study of HIV-infected patients and healthy controls. The repertoire came from unfractionated whole blood and reflected all unsorted peripheral T cells. 400 to 550 ng RNA was reverse transcribed with alpha and beta constant-region primers. Each of the alpha and beta chains got its own library through chain-specific third strand synthesis with indices. A single record per CDR3 protein comes from TCRdb applying MiXCR to the 5' RACE reads. The sample carries approximately 6,000 distinct CDR3 sequences, about a tenth recorded once. This material consisted of blood, taken before antiretroviral therapy. These receptors all come from an adult with HIV infection.

By share of the sample, this clonotype is medium-sized. This rearrangement joins TRBV3-1 to TRBJ1-3; 8 bases align to TRBD1. Trimming cost V 4 bases and J 8 bases; bases outside gene matches: 10. This CDR3 is built from 15 residues. Germline loops: CDR1 LGHDT, CDR2 YNNKEL (reference sequence). The CDR3 spells CASSPGTGRMDTIYF. The CDR3, as DNA: TGTGCCAGCAGCCCCGGGACAGGTCGTATGGACACCATATATTTT.

Relative to its sample, this clonotype is medium-sized. This sequence joins TRBV28 and TRBJ1-2; 8 nucleotides agree with TRBD1. The germline V gene encodes CDR1 MDHEN and CDR2 SYDVKM. The CDR3 runs 14 residues. The junction had 4 bases not matched to a gene; V was cut back by 4 bases and J by 3 bases. The CDR3 protein is CASSSGQGHYGYTF. For the CDR3, the DNA is TGTGCCAGCAGTTCCGGACAGGGTCACTATGGCTACACCTTC.

The chain is built from TRBV7-8 and TRBJ2-2; D is ambiguous. The V gene lost 5 bases and the J gene lost 4 bases, with 17 bases spanning the gap. This CDR3 contains 16 residues. In germline, CDR1 is SGHVS, CDR2 FQNEAQ. The CDR3 nucleotides are TGTGCCAGCAGCCGTTCCGTTGGACCGACCACCGGGGAGCTGTTTTTT. Translation: CASSRSVGPTTGELFF.

V gene TRBV6-1 combines with J gene TRBJ2-1; 9 nucleotides match TRBD2. This CDR3 contains 14 residues. The germline V gene encodes CDR1 MNHNS and CDR2 SASEGT. Unmatched junction bases numbered 8, after V lost 6 bases and J lost 8 bases. The CDR3 DNA reads as TGTGCCAGCAGACTAGCGGGCCCCTTGGATGAGCAGTTCTTC. This translates into CASRLAGPLDEQFF.

Within the sample, this clonotype is medium-sized. The chain uses TRBV6-5 and TRBJ1-5; TRBD1 matches 7 bases. CDR3 length: 15 residues. Germline V lookup: CDR1 MNHEY, CDR2 SVGAGI. The ends lost 6 bases at V and 4 bases at J; junction bases unmatched: 9. The DNA of the CDR3 is TGTGCCAGCAGCGCCGGTCGACAGGGTAATCAGCCCCAGCATTTT. Its translation: CASSAGRQGNQPQHF.

There are many counts of this clonotype. The chain links TRBV3-1 to TRBJ2-7, with 8 bases fitting TRBD2. Per the germline V gene, CDR1 is LGHDT and CDR2 is YNNKEL (reference sequence). With 5 bases clipped from V and 7 bases from J, the junction kept 4 bases outside the gene matches. The CDR3 has 12 amino acids. The CDR3 loop is CASSGLAREQYF. The DNA of the CDR3 is TGTGCCAGCAGCGGACTAGCTCGGGAGCAGTACTTC.

V is TRBV12-3 or TRBV12-4 and J is TRBJ1-5; D is perhaps TRBD1 (5 bases). V lost 3 bases and J lost 0, with 9 bases in between. This CDR3 has 15 amino acids. In DNA form, the CDR3 reads TGTGCCAGCAGTTTGATAGGGGATAGCAATCAGCCCCAGCATTTT. Translated: CASSLIGDSNQPQHF.

This clonotype was detected many times. J is TRBJ2-5 and V is TRBV28; 8 bases line up with TRBD1. Germline V gene lookup returns CDR1 MDHEN and CDR2 SYDVKM. Trimming took 5 bases from V and 7 from J; bases not matched to a gene: 12. The CDR3 sequence is 15 residues long. The CDR3 nucleotides are TGTGCCAGCAGTCCTTCGGACAGGGCGGTCGGGACCCAGTACTTC. Translating it yields CASSPSDRAVGTQYF.

In its sample, this clonotype ranks as medium-sized. This rearrangement joins TRBV20-1 to TRBJ2-1; 7 nucleotides match TRBD1. Trimming removed 5 bases from V and 2 bases from J; junction bases left unmatched: 3. The germline CDR1 and CDR2 sequences are DFQATT and SNEGSKA (reference sequence). The CDR3 has 13 residues. CDR3 in DNA: TGCAGTGCTGCAGGGGGTCCCTACAATGAGCAGTTCTTC. This encodes CSAAGGPYNEQFF.

This clonotype was observed at least ten times. The chain employs TRBV12-3 or TRBV12-4 and TRBJ1-4; D unclear. The V and J ends lost 9 bases and 0 bases respectively, with 8 bases between them. The CDR3 runs 13 residues. The CDR3 DNA follows: TGTGCCAGTTCAGAAGCAACTAATGAAAAACTGTTTTTT. Residues: CASSEATNEKLFF.

The chain links TRBV6-5 to TRBJ1-3; TRBD1 aligns across 8 bases. V lost 11 bases and J lost 5; bases outside the gene matches: 20. Germline V gene data show CDR1 as MNHEY and CDR2 as SVGAGI. The CDR3 is made up of 17 amino acids. As DNA, the CDR3 is TGTGCCGCCAGTCCCCGGACAGGGACCCAAGGAAGAAACACCATATATTTT. Its protein is CAASPRTGTQGRNTIYF.

By share of the sample, this clonotype is medium-sized (0.01 to 0.1%). The gene calls are TRBV28 and TRBJ1-1; D unclear. The CDR3 consists of 13 residues. V was shortened by 10 bases and J by 5 bases, with 17 bases between the two germline ends. Germline CDR1 and CDR2: MDHEN and SYDVKM. The CDR3, as DNA: TGTGCCACCCGTAGGCTGAGTGGGACTGAAGCTTTCTTT. Translated: CATRRLSGTEAFF.

The chain carries TRBV18 and TRBJ1-1; D ambiguous. The CDR3 length is 12 residues. Per germline, CDR1 KGHSH and CDR2 LQKENI. Between the trimmed V and J ends, which lost 2 bases and 1 base, there was a span of 2 bases. The CDR3 region has the DNA TGTGCCAGCTCACCAGGGAACACTGAAGCTTTCTTT. Translation: CASSPGNTEAFF.